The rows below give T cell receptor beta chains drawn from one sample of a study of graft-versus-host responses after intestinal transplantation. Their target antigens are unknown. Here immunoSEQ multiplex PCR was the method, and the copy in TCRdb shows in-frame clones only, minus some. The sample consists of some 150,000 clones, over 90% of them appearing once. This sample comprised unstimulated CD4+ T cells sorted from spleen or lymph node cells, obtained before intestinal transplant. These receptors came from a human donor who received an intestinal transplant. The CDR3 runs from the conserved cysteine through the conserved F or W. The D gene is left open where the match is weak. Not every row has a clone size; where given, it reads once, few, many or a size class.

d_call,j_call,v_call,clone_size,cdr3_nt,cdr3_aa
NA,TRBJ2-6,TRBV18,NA,TGTGCCAGCTCACGAGACAGCTCTGGGGCCAACGTCCTGACTTTC,CASSRDSSGANVLTF
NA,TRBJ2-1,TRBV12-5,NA,TGTGCTAGTGGTTTTTACAATGGGCAGTTCTTC,CASGFYNGQFF
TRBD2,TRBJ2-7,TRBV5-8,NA,TGTGCCAGCAGCTGGGCTAGCGGGATCTTCTCCTACGAGCAGTACTTC,CASSWASGIFSYEQYF
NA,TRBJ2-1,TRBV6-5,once,TGTGCCAGCAGCCCTCGGACAGCAAATGAGCAGTTCTTC,CASSPRTANEQFF
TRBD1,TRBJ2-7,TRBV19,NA,TGTGCCAGTAGTCAGACAGGGGAAGTCTACGAGCAGTACTTC,CASSQTGEVYEQYF
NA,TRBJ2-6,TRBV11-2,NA,TGTGCCAGCAGCTCGGGACGAGCCTCTGGGGCCAACGTCCTGACTTTC,CASSSGRASGANVLTF
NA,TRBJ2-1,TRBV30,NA,TGTGCCTGGAATGTAGGCGCCTACAATGAGCAGTTCTTC,CAWNVGAYNEQFF
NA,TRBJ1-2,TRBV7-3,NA,TGTGCCAGCAGCTTGGACCCTAACTATGGCTACACCTTC,CASSLDPNYGYTF
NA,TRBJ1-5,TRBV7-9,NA,TGTGCCAGCAGCAGAAGACGGTCCGGAGGGGAGGATCAGCCCCAGCATTTT,CASSRRRSGGEDQPQHF
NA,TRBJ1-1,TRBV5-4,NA,TGTGCCAGCAGCTTGTTGCGGCAGGGGTACACTGAAGCTTTCTTT,CASSLLRQGYTEAFF
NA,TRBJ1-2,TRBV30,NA,TGTGCCTGGAGTGTAGGCGGACACGCGTTACCCTATGGCTACACCTTC,CAWSVGGHALPYGYTF
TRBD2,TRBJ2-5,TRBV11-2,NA,TGTGCCAGCAGCTCCGGACTAGCGGGAGCGGGGGGGACCCAGTACTTC,CASSSGLAGAGGTQYF
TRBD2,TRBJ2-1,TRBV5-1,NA,TGCGCCAGCAGCTTGCGATCGGGACTAGATAACAATGAGCAGTTCTTC,CASSLRSGLDNNEQFF
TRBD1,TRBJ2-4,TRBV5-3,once,TGTGCCAGAAGCTTGGATGGCCCCTCGACAGGGGTCGGAGTGGCCAAAAACATTCAGTACTTC,CARSLDGPSTGVGVAKNIQYF
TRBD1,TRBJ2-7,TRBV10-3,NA,TGTGCCATCAGTGAGTCACAGGGACAGGGGGACGAGCAGTACTTC,CAISESQGQGDEQYF
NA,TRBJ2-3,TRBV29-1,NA,TGCAGCGTTGGTGGGAGGCCTCTCACAGATACGCAGTATTTT,CSVGGRPLTDTQYF
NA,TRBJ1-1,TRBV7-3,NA,TGTGCCAGCAGCCCCCGGGGGGGATTGAACACTGAAGCTTTCTTT,CASSPRGGLNTEAFF
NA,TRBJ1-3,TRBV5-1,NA,TGCGCCAGCAGCGACGGGACAGGAAACACCATATATTTT,CASSDGTGNTIYF
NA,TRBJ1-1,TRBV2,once,TGTGCCAGCAGTGAATTCGTGAACACTGAAGCTTTCTTT,CASSEFVNTEAFF
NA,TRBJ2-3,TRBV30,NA,TGTGCCTGGCGGAACACAGATACGCAGTATTTT,CAWRNTDTQYF
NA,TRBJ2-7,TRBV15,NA,TGTGCCACCAGCGCACGCCTAAATTACGAGCAGTACTTC,CATSARLNYEQYF
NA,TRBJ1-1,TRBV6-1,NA,TGTGCCAGCAGTGAAGAAGCTCTCAGGGTACATTACACTGAAGCTTTCTTT,CASSEEALRVHYTEAFF
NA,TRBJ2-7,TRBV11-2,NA,TGTGCCAGCAGCTTAGTAGCGGCCTACGAGCAGTACTTC,CASSLVAAYEQYF
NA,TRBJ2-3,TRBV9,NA,TGTGCCAGCAGCGTAGAGGGGGGCACAGATACGCAGTATTTT,CASSVEGGTDTQYF
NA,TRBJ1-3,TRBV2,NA,TGTGCCAGCGCCGAGCGGACAAGATATGGAAACACCATATATTTT,CASAERTRYGNTIYF
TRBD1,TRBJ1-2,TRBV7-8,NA,TGTGCCAGCAGCTTAGTGGGGGACAGGGAATTTGATGGCTACACCTTC,CASSLVGDREFDGYTF
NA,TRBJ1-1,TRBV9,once,TGTGCCAGCAGCGTAGTACAGAACACTGAAGCTTTCTTT,CASSVVQNTEAFF
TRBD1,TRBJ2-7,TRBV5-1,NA,TGCGCCAGCAGCTCGAGGGACAGGGACTACGAGCAGTACTTC,CASSSRDRDYEQYF
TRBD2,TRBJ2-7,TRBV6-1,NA,TGTGCCAGCAGTGACGGGCTAGCGGGAGCCAGGGGCGAGCAGTACTTC,CASSDGLAGARGEQYF
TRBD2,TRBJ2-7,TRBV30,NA,TGTGCCTGGACCGCGGGGGCCTACGAGCAGTACTTC,CAWTAGAYEQYF
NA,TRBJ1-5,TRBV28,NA,TGTGCCAGCAGTGAAACAGGGTTACCCAGCAATCAGCCCCAGCATTTT,CASSETGLPSNQPQHF
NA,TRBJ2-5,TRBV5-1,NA,TGCGCCACCACATTAGGGGGGGCTGGGGAGACCCAGTACTTC,CATTLGGAGETQYF
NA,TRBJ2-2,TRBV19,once,TGTGCCAGTAGTATAGGGACAGCGAACACCGGGGAGCTGTTTTTT,CASSIGTANTGELFF
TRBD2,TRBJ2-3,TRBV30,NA,TGTGCCTGGAGTGTACTCCCACTAGCGGGAGCGACAGATACGCAGTATTTT,CAWSVLPLAGATDTQYF
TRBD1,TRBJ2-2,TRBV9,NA,TGTGCCAGCAGCCGGGACAGGTCCTTAGTTGGGGAGCTGTTTTTT,CASSRDRSLVGELFF
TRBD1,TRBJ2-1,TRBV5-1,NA,TGCGCCAGCTCGGGACAGGGTTCCTACAATGAGCAGTTCTTC,CASSGQGSYNEQFF
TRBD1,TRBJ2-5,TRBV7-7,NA,TGTGCTAGCAGCTCACGACAGGGGGATAGCGAGACCCAGTACTTC,CASSSRQGDSETQYF
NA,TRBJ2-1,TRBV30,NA,TGTGCCTGGAGTGTCCCTACTTCTAGCTTTTCATACAATGAGCAGTTCTTC,CAWSVPTSSFSYNEQFF
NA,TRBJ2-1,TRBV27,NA,TGTGCCAGCAAGAATGCACGTAGTTTGGCCAGGGAGCAGTTCTTC,CASKNARSLAREQFF
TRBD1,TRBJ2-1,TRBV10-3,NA,TGTGCCATCAGTGCGCGGGGACAGGGGCTTTACAATGAGCAGTTCTTC,CAISARGQGLYNEQFF
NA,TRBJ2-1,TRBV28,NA,TGTGCCAGCACCTTCAGTGGTAGGGGTCCATACAATGAGCAGTTCTTC,CASTFSGRGPYNEQFF
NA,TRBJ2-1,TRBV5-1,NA,TGCGCCAGCAGCCTACGACAGAGCTACAATGAGCAGTTCTTC,CASSLRQSYNEQFF
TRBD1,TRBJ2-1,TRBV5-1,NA,TGCGCCAGCAGCTTGGGGGACAGGTCCTACAATGAGCAGTTCTTC,CASSLGDRSYNEQFF
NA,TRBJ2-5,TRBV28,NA,TGTGCCAGCAGTTTAAGAGGCAGAGGTGTCCAAGAGACCCAGTACTTC,CASSLRGRGVQETQYF
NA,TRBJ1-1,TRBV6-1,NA,TGTGCCAGCAGCTTTGGACAGAAGAACACTGAAGCTTTCTTT,CASSFGQKNTEAFF
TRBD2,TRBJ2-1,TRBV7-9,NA,TGTGCCAGCAGCTTCAGGCCATCGGCTAGCGGGAGTAGTAATGAGCAGTTCTTC,CASSFRPSASGSSNEQFF
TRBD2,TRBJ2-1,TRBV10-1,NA,TGCGCCAGCAGACCGGGACTAGCTGGGGAGCAGTTCTTC,CASRPGLAGEQFF
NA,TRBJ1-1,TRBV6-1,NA,TGTGCCACCCGATGGAGCACTGAAGCTTTCTTT,CATRWSTEAFF
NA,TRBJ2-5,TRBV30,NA,TGTGCCTGGAGTACAGGGCCGGGAGAGCAGTACTTC,CAWSTGPGEQYF
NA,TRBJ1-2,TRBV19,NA,TGTGCCAGTAGAACCCAGGGGAGGGATGGCTACACCTTC,CASRTQGRDGYTF
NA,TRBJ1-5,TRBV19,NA,TGTGCCAGTAGTATTACAGGGTTTAGCAATCAGCCCCAGCATTTT,CASSITGFSNQPQHF
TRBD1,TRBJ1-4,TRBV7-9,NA,TGTGCCAGCAGGGACAGGGACGAAAAACTGTTTTTT,CASRDRDEKLFF
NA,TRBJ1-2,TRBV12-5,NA,TGTGCTAGTGGTTTGGTACCGGACGGTGGCTATGGCTACACCTTC,CASGLVPDGGYGYTF
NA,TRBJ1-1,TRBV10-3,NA,TGTGCCATCTGGGGGGATCAGATGAACACTGAAGCTTTCTTT,CAIWGDQMNTEAFF